These 5 T cell receptor beta chains originate from one sample sequenced in a study of control samples from healthy donors and cancer patients. Assay used: immunoSEQ multiplex PCR; TCRdb lists only in-frame clones, some missing. The table lists 120,000 to 150,000 clones, approximately 94% of them singletons, with roughly 14% in the top ten. The sequenced material came from blood. The receptors were gathered from a man aged 40-55 years in good health.

This sequence joins TRBV28 and TRBJ2-5; 10 nucleotides agree with TRBD2. The CDR3 spans 15 residues. Losses at the gene ends were 3 bases for V and 2 bases for J; bases not matched to a gene: 3. Germline lookup yields CDR1 MDHEN and CDR2 SYDVKM. The CDR3 sequence: CASSLLAGEQETQYF. CDR3 DNA: TGTGCCAGCAGTTTGCTAGCGGGAGAGCAAGAGACCCAGTACTTC.

CDR3 region: CASGAADTQYF. CDR3 bases: TGTGCCAGCGGCGCGGCAGATACGCAGTATTTT. The chain combines TRBV21-1 with TRBJ2-3; TRBD2, as called in the table, went unchecked against the DNA. TRBV21-1 is a documented pseudogene. The CDR3 loop spans 11 amino acids.

This sequence joins TRBV5-5 and TRBJ1-2; TRBD1 aligns across 11 bases. The CDR3 loop spans 15 amino acids. Germline-derived CDR1 and CDR2 are SGHKS and YYEKEE (reference sequence). J was trimmed by 6 bases and V by 3 bases; bases with no gene match: 7. This chain's CDR3 is CASSSGTGGFNGYTF. The DNA of the CDR3 is TGTGCCAGCAGCTCCGGGACAGGGGGTTTCAATGGCTACACCTTC.

The rearrangement joins TRBV6-2 or TRBV6-3 to TRBJ1-1; D is undetermined. The germline CDR1 and CDR2 sequences are MNHEY and SVGEGT. V was pared by 3 bases and J by 1 base, with 6 bases between. The CDR3 has 13 amino acids. The CDR3 coding sequence is TGTGCCAGCAGTTATAAGGAGAACACTGAAGCTTTCTTT. Encoded protein: CASSYKENTEAFF.

The genes are TRBV24-1 and TRBJ1-1, with TRBD1 as a possible D gene (5 bases). The V end lost 7 bases, the J end lost 1 base, and 9 bases lay between the germline ends. Germline-derived CDR1 and CDR2 are KGHDR and SFDVKD. This CDR3 region has 13 residues. The CDR3 spells CATSLGQNTEAFF. The CDR3 DNA reads TGTGCCACCAGCCTCGGACAGAACACTGAAGCTTTCTTT.